These T cell receptor beta chains were read from a single sample in a study of T cell responses to AZD1222 COVID-19 vaccine. Clones were sequenced by immunoSEQ multiplex PCR, and TCRdb holds only the in-frame ones, with some missing. The top ten hold about 5.2% of the sample, which has some 86,000 clones, 92% seen once. The starting material was peripheral blood, obtained on day 0 of AZD1222 vaccination. Receptors originate from an adult in good health. Each CDR3 is given with its conserved first and last residue. Each record gives: D gene, J gene, clone size, V gene, CDR3 protein, CDR3 DNA. D genes are given only for firm matches. For some rows the clone size is stated as once, few or many, or as a class when expanded; others skip it.

-	TRBJ2-3	-	TRBV10-3	CAISSARTDTQYF	TGTGCCATCAGTAGTGCACGCACAGATACGCAGTATTTT
-	TRBJ1-2	-	TRBV2	CASSEGRARVNGYTF	TGTGCCAGCAGTGAGGGGCGGGCCAGGGTTAATGGCTACACCTTC
TRBD2	TRBJ2-5	-	TRBV7-9	CASSTGLAKAETQYF	TGTGCCAGCAGCACCGGACTAGCCAAAGCGGAGACCCAGTACTTC
TRBD2	TRBJ2-7	-	TRBV24-1	CATSGASGSYEQYF	TGTGCCACCAGTGGGGCTAGCGGGAGTTACGAGCAGTACTTC
-	TRBJ1-5	few	TRBV19	CASSHTSGDYQPQHF	TGTGCCAGTAGCCACACCTCAGGGGACTATCAGCCCCAGCATTTT
TRBD1	TRBJ2-5	-	TRBV7-3	CASSLRGQGPETQYF	TGTGCCAGCAGCTTAAGGGGACAGGGGCCTGAGACCCAGTACTTC
-	TRBJ2-7	-	TRBV20-1	CSASWNYEQYF	TGCAGTGCTAGTTGGAACTACGAGCAGTACTTC
-	TRBJ1-1	-	TRBV4-1	CASSQDFGQRSMNTEAFF	TGCGCCAGCAGCCAAGATTTTGGACAACGATCAATGAACACTGAAGCTTTCTTT
-	TRBJ2-1	once	TRBV4-1	CASSQRDLRSNEQFF	TGCGCCAGCAGCCAAAGGGATCTAAGATCCAATGAGCAGTTCTTC
-	TRBJ1-5	-	TRBV29-1	CSGGNSNQPQHF	TGCAGCGGAGGCAATAGCAATCAGCCCCAGCATTTT
-	TRBJ2-7	-	TRBV7-9	CASSLERATNYEQYF	TGTGCCAGCAGCTTAGAGCGAGCGACCAACTACGAGCAGTACTTC
TRBD2	TRBJ2-1	-	TRBV7-9	CASSLLELAGSGNEQFF	TGTGCCAGCAGCCTACTTGAACTAGCGGGATCTGGCAATGAGCAGTTCTTC
-	TRBJ1-3	-	TRBV6-6	CASSPGDGLFSGNTIYF	TGTGCCAGCAGTCCGGGCGACGGGCTATTCTCTGGAAACACCATATATTTT
-	TRBJ2-7	-	TRBV3-1/TRBV3-2	CASSLLPGGQASEQYF	TGTGCCAGCAGCCTACTCCCGGGGGGACAGGCGTCCGAGCAGTACTTC
TRBD1	TRBJ2-7	-	TRBV2	CASNRGSYEQYF	TGTGCCAGCAACAGGGGGTCCTACGAGCAGTACTTC
-	TRBJ1-6	-	TRBV7-2	CASSHKVIGQNYNSPLHF	TGTGCCAGCAGCCACAAGGTTATCGGACAGAATTATAATTCACCCCTCCACTTT
TRBD1	TRBJ2-1	-	TRBV19	CASSIYWTGSRNEQFF	TGTGCCAGTAGTATTTATTGGACAGGGTCCCGCAATGAGCAGTTCTTC
-	TRBJ1-5	-	TRBV21-1	CARLWGRRLPQHF	TGTGCCAGGTTATGGGGGAGAAGGCTTCCCCAGCATTTT
-	TRBJ2-7	-	TRBV10-3	CAISSSGGGYEQYF	TGTGCCATCAGTTCTAGCGGAGGGGGCTACGAGCAGTACTTC
-	TRBJ1-5	-	TRBV27	CASSLSWGQGQPQHF	TGTGCCAGCAGTTTATCTTGGGGGCAGGGTCAGCCCCAGCATTTT
-	TRBJ2-7	-	TRBV3-1/TRBV3-2	CASSQDDPKSSYEQYF	TGTGCCAGCAGCCAAGATGATCCGAAGAGCTCCTACGAGCAGTACTTC
-	TRBJ1-2	-	TRBV14	CASSQGDFRDGYGYTF	TGTGCCAGCAGCCAAGGCGATTTTCGCGATGGCTATGGCTACACCTTC